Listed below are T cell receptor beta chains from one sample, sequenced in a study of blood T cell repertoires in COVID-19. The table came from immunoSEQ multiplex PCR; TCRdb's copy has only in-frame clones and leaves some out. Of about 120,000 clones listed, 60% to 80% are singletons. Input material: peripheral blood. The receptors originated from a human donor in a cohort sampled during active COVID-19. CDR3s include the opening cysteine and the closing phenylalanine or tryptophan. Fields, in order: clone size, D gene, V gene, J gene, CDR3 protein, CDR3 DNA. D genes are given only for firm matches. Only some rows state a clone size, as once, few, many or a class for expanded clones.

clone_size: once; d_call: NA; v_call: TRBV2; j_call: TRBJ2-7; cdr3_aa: CASSETTLSYEQYF; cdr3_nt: TGTGCCAGCAGTGAAACTACCCTCTCCTACGAGCAGTACTTC
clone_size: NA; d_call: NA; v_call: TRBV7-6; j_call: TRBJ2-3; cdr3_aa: CASSLAGTSVDTQYF; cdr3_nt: TGTGCCAGCAGCTTAGCCGGGACATCCGTAGATACGCAGTATTTT
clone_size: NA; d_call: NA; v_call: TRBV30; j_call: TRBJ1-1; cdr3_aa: CAWSVLGALNTEAFF; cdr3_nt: TGTGCCTGGAGTGTACTTGGGGCTCTGAACACTGAAGCTTTCTTT
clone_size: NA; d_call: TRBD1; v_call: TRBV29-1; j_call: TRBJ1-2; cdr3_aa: CSVAPGQHLFLGYTF; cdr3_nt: TGCAGCGTCGCCCCGGGACAGCACCTTTTTCTTGGCTACACCTTC
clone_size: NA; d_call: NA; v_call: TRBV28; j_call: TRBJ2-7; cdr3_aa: CASSPAGAVSEQYF; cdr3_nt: TGTGCCAGCAGTCCTGCAGGGGCGGTCAGCGAGCAGTACTTC
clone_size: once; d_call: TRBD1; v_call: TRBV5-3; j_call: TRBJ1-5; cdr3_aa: CARSLVRGDNQPQHF; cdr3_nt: TGTGCCAGAAGCTTGGTCAGGGGGGACAATCAGCCCCAGCATTTT
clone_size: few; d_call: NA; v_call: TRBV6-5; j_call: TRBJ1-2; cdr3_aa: CASRIPSEAGGYTF; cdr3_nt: TGTGCCAGCAGGATCCCCTCTGAGGCGGGGGGCTACACCTTC
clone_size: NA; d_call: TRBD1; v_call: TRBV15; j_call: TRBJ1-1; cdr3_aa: CATSRGSTGGGNSPEAFF; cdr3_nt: TGTGCCACCAGCAGAGGGTCGACAGGGGGAGGTAACAGTCCTGAAGCTTTCTTT
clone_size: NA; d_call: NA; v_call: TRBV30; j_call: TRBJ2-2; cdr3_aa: CAWSQGAGELFF; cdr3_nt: TGTGCCTGGAGTCAGGGTGCCGGGGAGCTGTTTTTT
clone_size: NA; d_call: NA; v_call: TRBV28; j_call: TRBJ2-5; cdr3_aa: CASSHPRGLVFQETQYF; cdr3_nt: TGTGCCAGCAGCCACCCCCGGGGGTTGGTTTTTCAAGAGACCCAGTACTTC
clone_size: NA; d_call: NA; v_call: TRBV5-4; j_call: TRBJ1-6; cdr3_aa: CASSLGSGGNNSPLHF; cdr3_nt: TGTGCCAGCAGCTTGGGAAGCGGTGGTAATAATTCACCCCTCCACTTT
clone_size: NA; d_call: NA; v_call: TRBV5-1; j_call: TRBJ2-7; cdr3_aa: CASSLVGGEYEQYF; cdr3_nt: TGCGCCAGCAGCTTGGTCGGGGGAGAGTACGAGCAGTACTTC
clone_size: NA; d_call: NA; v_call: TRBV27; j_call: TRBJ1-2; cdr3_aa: CASSLSSSGGNYGYTF; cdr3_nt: TGTGCCAGCAGTTTATCTAGTTCGGGTGGAAACTATGGCTACACCTTC
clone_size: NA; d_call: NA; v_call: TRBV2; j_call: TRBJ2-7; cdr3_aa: CASSNRVYEQYF; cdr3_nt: TGTGCCAGCAGCAACAGGGTCTACGAGCAGTACTTC
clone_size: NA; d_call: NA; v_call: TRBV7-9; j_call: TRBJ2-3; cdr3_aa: CATGGRATDTQYF; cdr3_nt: TGTGCCACAGGCGGCAGGGCTACAGATACGCAGTATTTT
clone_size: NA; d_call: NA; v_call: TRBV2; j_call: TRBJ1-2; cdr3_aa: CASSESRDNGYTF; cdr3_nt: TGTGCCAGCAGTGAATCCCGGGACAATGGCTACACCTTC
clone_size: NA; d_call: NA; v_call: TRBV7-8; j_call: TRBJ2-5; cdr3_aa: CASSLRELREETQYF; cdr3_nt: TGTGCCAGCAGCCTCCGCGAGCTTCGGGAAGAGACCCAGTACTTC
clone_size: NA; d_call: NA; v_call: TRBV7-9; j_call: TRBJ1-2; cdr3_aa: CASSLGPGTNYGYTF; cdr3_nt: TGTGCCAGCAGCTTAGGCCCAGGGACTAACTATGGCTACACCTTC
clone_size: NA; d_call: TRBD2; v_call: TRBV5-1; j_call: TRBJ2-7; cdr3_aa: CASSLDQREPREQYF; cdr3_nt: TGCGCCAGCAGCTTGGATCAGCGGGAGCCCAGGGAGCAGTACTTC
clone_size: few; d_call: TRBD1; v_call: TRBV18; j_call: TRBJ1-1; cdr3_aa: CASSPTGGTEAFF; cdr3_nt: TGTGCCAGCTCACCAACAGGGGGTACTGAAGCTTTCTTT
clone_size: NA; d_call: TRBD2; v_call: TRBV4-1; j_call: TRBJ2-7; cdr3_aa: CASSQGSGGAYEQYF; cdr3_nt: TGCGCCAGCAGCCAGGGTAGCGGGGGGGCCTACGAGCAGTACTTC
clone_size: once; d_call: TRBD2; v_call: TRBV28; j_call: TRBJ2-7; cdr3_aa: CASSFPPAGDLNSYEQYF; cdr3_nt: TGTGCCAGCAGTTTCCCCCCAGCGGGAGACCTCAACTCCTACGAGCAGTACTTC
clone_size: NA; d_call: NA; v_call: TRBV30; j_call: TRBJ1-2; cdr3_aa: CAWSPGLGYTF; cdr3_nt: TGTGCCTGGAGTCCAGGGCTAGGCTACACCTTC
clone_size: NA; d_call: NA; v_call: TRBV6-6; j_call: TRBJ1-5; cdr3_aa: CASHGGNNQPQHF; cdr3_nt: TGTGCCAGCCACGGGGGGAACAATCAGCCCCAGCATTTT
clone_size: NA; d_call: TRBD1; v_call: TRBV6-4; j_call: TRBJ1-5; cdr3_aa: CASSEVTGALGNQPQHF; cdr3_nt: TGTGCCAGCAGTGAAGTGACAGGGGCGCTTGGCAATCAGCCCCAGCATTTT
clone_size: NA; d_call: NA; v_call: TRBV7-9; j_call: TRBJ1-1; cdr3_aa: CASSPGGRGPTEAFF; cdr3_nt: TGTGCCAGCAGCCCCGGTGGGAGGGGTCCAACTGAAGCTTTCTTT
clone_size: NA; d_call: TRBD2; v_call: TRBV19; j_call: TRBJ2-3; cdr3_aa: CASSIGSAGVDTQYF; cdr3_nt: TGTGCCAGTAGTATAGGATCCGCGGGAGTCGATACGCAGTATTTT
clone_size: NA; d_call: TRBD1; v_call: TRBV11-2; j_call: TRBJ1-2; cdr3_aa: CASSLHRTGGDLDGYTF; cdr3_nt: TGTGCCAGCAGCTTACACCGAACAGGGGGCGATTTAGATGGCTACACCTTC
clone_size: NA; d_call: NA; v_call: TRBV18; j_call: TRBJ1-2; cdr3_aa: CASSPRGSPDPLDYGYTF; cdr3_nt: TGTGCCAGCTCACCAAGGGGCAGCCCAGACCCGCTGGACTATGGCTACACCTTC
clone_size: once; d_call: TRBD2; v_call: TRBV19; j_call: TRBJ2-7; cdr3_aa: CASSSTGTSGSYEQYF; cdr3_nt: TGTGCCAGTAGTTCAACCGGGACTAGCGGCTCCTACGAGCAGTACTTC
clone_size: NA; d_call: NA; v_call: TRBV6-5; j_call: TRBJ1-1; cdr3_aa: CASKIGAGMNTEAFF; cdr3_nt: TGTGCCAGCAAGATAGGGGCAGGGATGAACACTGAAGCTTTCTTT
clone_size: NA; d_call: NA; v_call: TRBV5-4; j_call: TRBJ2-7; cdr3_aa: CASGPLGADEQYF; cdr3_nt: TGTGCCAGCGGACCTCTAGGGGCGGACGAGCAGTACTTC
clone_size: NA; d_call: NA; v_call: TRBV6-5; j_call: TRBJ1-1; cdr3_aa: CASSYQGRRQAFF; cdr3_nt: TGTGCCAGCAGTTACCAGGGGCGAAGGCAAGCTTTCTTT
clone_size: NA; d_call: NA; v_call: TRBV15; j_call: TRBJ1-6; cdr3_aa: CATTRRENSPLHF; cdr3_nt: TGTGCCACCACCAGACGGGAAAATTCACCCCTCCACTTT
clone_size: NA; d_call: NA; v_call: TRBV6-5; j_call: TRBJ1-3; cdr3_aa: CASSYSRLSGNTIYF; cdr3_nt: TGTGCCAGCAGTTACTCGAGGTTGTCTGGAAACACCATATATTTT
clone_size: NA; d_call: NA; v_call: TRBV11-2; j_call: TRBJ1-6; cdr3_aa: CASSLIVDSPLHF; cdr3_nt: TGTGCCAGCAGCCTAATCGTGGATTCACCCCTCCACTTT
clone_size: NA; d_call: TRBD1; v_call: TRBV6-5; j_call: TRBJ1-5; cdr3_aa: CASRGTGDNQPQHF; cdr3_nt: TGTGCCAGCAGGGGGACAGGGGACAATCAGCCCCAGCATTTT
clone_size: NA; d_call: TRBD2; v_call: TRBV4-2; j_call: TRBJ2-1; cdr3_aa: CASSRREDYNEQFF; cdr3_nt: TGTGCCAGCAGCCGGCGGGAGGATTACAATGAGCAGTTCTTC
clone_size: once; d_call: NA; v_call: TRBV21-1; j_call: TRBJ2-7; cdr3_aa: CASSKEAGGYEQYF; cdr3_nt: TGTGCCAGCAGCAAAGAAGCAGGGGGCTACGAGCAGTACTTC
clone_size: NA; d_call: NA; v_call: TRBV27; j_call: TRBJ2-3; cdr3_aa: CASTEGTGGTDTQYF; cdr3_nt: TGTGCCAGCACCGAGGGAACTGGGGGCACAGATACGCAGTATTTT
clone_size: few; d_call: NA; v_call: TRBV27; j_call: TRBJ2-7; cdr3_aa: CATKGGNEQYF; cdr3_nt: TGTGCCACAAAAGGAGGGAACGAGCAGTACTTC
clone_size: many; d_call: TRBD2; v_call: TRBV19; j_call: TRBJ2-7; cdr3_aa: CASSMLAGVEQYF; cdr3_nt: TGTGCCAGTAGTATGCTAGCGGGAGTAGAGCAGTACTTC
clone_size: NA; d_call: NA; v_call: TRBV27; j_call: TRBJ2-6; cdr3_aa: CASSSWGAGANVLTF; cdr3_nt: TGTGCCAGCAGTTCTTGGGGGGCTGGGGCCAACGTCCTGACTTTC